This entry concerns a single TCR beta chain. Its antigen is still unknown. Here immunoSEQ multiplex PCR was the method, and the copy in TCRdb shows in-frame clones only, minus some. This repertoire shows approximately 20,000 clones, around 82% found once; its top ten account for around 10%. The sample originates from a study of OX40 agonist ivuxolimab in advanced cancers. In the study overall: Ivuxolimab, which is an agonistic anti-OX40 (CD134) antibody, was administered to the patients. Whole-study findings and limits: Expanded peripheral T cells had an undetermined antigen specificity. CD4+ and CD8+ blood T cells expanded clonally by week 6 at 0.1 to 3.0 mg/kg.

Trimming removed 5 bases from V and 4 bases from J, with 14 bases in between. Germline CDR1 LNHDA, CDR2 SQIVND (reference sequence). CDR3 length: 14 residues. V gene TRBV19 combines with J gene TRBJ2-5; the D gene is possibly TRBD1 (6 bases). This specimen consisted of CD4+ or CD8+ T cells sorted from blood, obtained in a trial of the OX40 agonist ivuxolimab. The TCR sequence derives from an adult with an advanced solid tumor such as melanoma, head and neck, liver or kidney cancer. The CDR3 reads CASSGLTGAETQYF. CDR3 bases: TGTGCCAGTAGTGGCTTGACAGGAGCAGAGACCCAGTACTTC.